This T cell receptor beta chain was sequenced for a study of technical replicates of blood from a few donors. Profiled with immunoSEQ multiplex PCR; TCRdb holds only in-frame clones, not every one. The sample carries 95,000 to 100,000 clones, 96% recorded once. Looked up from germline, CDR1 is SGHRS and CDR2 is YFSETQ. Trimming shortened V by 0 bases and J by 5 bases, and 14 bases separated the two germline ends. The CDR3 runs 15 residues. The TCR originated in a human donor in good health. The J gene is TRBJ2-5, the V gene TRBV5-1; tentatively, D is TRBD1 (6 bases). Sequencing was carried out using T cells isolated from PBMCs. The CDR3 protein is CASSLVAGARETQYF. CDR3 nucleotides: TGCGCCAGCAGCTTGGTGGCAGGGGCACGGGAGACCCAGTACTTC.